This T cell receptor beta chain was sequenced for a study of tumor-infiltrating lymphocytes in primary liver carcinoma. The input was 450 to 500 ng total RNA; TCR beta cDNA was made from it with a constant-region primer. Amplification in three nested multiplex PCR rounds with slightly modified ARM-PCR gave rise to TCR beta libraries. PCR rounds one and two used TRBV1-TRBV30 forward primers with a C-beta reverse primer for roughly 10 cycles each. A single record per CDR3 protein comes from TCRdb applying MiXCR to the multiplex PCR reads. The sample holds 150,000 to 200,000 distinct CDR3 sequences, roughly three fifths seen once. This clonotype came up many times. Its matching antigen is unknown. This CDR3 has 14 amino acids. Germline CDR1 SQVTM, CDR2 ANQGSEA. J was trimmed by 4 bases and V by 4 bases; bases with no gene match: 9. Germline DNA was also extracted, with blood RNA taken from unsorted whole blood.

The study, taken as a whole, reports: For tumor-adjacent and tumor-blood pairs, overlap was less than that seen for tumor region pairs.

The chain employs TRBV29-1 and TRBJ2-7; 8 bases line up with TRBD1. This TCR was sampled from a man aged 40-49 years with primary liver carcinoma and hepatitis B virus infection. Sequenced: peripheral blood. The CDR3 DNA sequence: TGCAGCGTTGCCCCCGGGACAGGTGCGTACGAGCAGTACTTC. Amino acids: CSVAPGTGAYEQYF.